This T cell receptor beta chain was recovered during a study of regulatory T cells in long-lasting Graves disease. The ends were cut back, 5 bases at V and 6 bases at J, with 8 bases in the middle. Germline assignment: CDR1 LGHDT and CDR2 YNNKEL (reference sequence). This CDR3 is built from 11 residues. Assembly of TCR beta libraries relied on iRepertoire HTBI primers together with Arm-PCR of CDR3 regions. Each CDR3 protein is one row after TCRdb ran MiXCR on the multiplex PCR reads. The sample has about 400,000 distinct CDR3 sequences, around 20% seen once. As to time point: persistent/refractory GD, antithyroid drugs over 5 years with positive TRAb. Isolated PBMC RNA provided the starting material for the TCR library. In each case, Graves' disease was diagnosed per American Thyroid Association guidelines.

The rearrangement joins TRBV3-1 to TRBJ2-7, with D unclear. The sample here was peripheral blood mononuclear cells (PBMCs), taken when the disease was refractory, from a patient treated with antithyroid drugs. The receptor was derived from a female donor with Graves disease. The CDR3 region is CASSSQLEQYF. The CDR3 region has the DNA TGTGCCAGCAGCTCTCAGCTCGAGCAGTACTTC.